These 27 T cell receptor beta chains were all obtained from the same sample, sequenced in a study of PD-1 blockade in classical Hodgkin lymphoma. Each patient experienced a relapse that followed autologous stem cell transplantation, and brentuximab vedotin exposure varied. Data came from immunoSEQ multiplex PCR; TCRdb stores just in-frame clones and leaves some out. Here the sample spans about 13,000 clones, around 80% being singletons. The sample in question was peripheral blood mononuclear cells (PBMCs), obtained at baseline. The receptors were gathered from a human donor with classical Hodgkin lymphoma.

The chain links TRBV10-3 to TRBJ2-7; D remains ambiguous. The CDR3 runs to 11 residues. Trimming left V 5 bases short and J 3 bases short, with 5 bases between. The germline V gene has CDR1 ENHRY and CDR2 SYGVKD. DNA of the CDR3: TGTGCCATCAGTCAAGACTACGAGCAGTACTTC. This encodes CAISQDYEQYF.

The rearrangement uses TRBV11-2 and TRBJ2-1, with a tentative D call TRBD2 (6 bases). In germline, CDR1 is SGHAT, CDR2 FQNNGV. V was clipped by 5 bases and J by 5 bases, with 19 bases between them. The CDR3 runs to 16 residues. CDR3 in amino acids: CASSPPGSLKNNEQFF. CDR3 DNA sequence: TGTGCCAGCAGCCCCCCCGGGAGCTTGAAGAACAATGAGCAGTTCTTC. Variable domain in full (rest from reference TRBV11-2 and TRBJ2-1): EAGVAQSPRYKIIEKRQSVAFWCNPISGHATLYWYQQILGQGPKLLIQFQNNGVVDDSQLPKDRFSAERLKGVDSTLKIQPAKLEDSAVYLCASSPPGSLKNNEQFFGPGTRLTVL.

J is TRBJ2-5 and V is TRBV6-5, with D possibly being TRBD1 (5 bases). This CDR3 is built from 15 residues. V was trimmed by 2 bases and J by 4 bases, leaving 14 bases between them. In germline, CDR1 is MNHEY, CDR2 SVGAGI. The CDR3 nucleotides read TGTGCCAGCAGTTACGATCAGGGCAAGGGAGAGACCCAGTACTTC. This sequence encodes CASSYDQGKGETQYF.

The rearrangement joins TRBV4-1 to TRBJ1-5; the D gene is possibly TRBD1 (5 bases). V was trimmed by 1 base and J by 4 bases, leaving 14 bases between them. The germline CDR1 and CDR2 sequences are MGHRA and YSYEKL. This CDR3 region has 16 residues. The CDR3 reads CASSQGPGTQNQPQHF. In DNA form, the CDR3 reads TGCGCCAGCAGCCAAGGGCCCGGGACTCAAAATCAGCCCCAGCATTTT.

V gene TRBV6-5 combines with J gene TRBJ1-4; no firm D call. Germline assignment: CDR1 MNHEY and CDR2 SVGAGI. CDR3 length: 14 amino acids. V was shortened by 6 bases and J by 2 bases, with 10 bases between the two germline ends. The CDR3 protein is CASSPAWTNEKLFF. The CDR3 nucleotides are TGTGCCAGCAGCCCCGCCTGGACTAATGAAAAACTGTTTTTT.

CDR3 sequence: CASTLTSGSKEQYF. The CDR3 DNA reads TGTGCCAGCACCTTGACTAGCGGGAGTAAAGAGCAGTACTTC. This chain joins TRBV6-5 and TRBJ2-7, with 12 bases matching TRBD2. Trimming cost V 7 bases and J 7 bases; bases outside gene matches: 8. Germline V lookup: CDR1 MNHEY, CDR2 SVGAGI. This CDR3 is 14 amino acids long.

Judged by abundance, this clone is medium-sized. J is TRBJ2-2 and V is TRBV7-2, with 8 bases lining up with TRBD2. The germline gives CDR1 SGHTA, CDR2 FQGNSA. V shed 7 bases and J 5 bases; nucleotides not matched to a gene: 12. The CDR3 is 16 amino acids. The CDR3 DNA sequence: TGTGCCAGCACCCCCAGGGTAGCGGGGTTGACCGGGGAGCTGTTTTTT. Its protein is CASTPRVAGLTGELFF.

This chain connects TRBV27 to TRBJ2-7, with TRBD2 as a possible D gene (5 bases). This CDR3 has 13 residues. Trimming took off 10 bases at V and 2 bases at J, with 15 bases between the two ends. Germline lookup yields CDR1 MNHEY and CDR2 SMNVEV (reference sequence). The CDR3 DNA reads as TGTGCCACCCAAGTGTCCGGGACCTACGAGCAGTACTTC. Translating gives CATQVSGTYEQYF.

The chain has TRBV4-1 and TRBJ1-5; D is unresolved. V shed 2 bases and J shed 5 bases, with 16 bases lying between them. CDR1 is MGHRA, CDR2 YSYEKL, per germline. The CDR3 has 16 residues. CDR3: CASSQSNRGSDQPQHF. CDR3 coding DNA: TGCGCCAGCAGCCAATCAAACCGGGGTTCCGATCAGCCCCAGCATTTT.

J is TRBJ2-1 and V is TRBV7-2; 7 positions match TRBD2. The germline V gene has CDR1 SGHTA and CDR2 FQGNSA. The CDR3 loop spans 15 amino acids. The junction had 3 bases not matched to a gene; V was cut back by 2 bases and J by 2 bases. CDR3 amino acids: CASSLNAGAYNEQFF. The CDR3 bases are TGTGCCAGCAGCTTAAATGCGGGAGCCTACAATGAGCAGTTCTTC.

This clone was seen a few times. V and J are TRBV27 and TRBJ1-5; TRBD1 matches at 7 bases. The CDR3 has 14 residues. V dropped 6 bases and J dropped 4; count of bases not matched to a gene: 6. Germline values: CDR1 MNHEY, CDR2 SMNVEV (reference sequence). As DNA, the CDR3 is TGTGCCAGCAGGCGACAGGGAAGAAATCAGCCCCAGCATTTT. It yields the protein CASRRQGRNQPQHF.

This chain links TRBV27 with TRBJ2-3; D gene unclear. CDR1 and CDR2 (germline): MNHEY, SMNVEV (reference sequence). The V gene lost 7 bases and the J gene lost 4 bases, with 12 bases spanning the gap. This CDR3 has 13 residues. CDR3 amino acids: CASKIHSSDTQYF. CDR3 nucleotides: TGTGCCAGCAAAATCCATAGTTCAGATACGCAGTATTTT.

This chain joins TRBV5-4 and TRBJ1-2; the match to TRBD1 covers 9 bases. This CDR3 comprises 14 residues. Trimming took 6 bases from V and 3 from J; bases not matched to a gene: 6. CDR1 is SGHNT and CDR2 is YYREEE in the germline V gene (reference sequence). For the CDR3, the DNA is TGTGCCAGCACTACAGGGGGCTGGGACTATGGCTACACCTTC. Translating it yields CASTTGGWDYGYTF.

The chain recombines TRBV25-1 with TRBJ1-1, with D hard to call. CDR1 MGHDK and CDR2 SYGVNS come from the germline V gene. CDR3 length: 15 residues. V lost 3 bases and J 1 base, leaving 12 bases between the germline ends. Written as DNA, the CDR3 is TGTGCCAGCAGTGATCCGTCCCGATCGAACACTGAAGCTTTCTTT. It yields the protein CASSDPSRSNTEAFF.

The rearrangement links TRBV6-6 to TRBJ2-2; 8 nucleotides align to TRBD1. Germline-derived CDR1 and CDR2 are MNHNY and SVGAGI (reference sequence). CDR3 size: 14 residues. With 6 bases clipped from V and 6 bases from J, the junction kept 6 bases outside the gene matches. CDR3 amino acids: CASRVTGVAGELFF. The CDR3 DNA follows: TGTGCCAGCAGGGTGACAGGGGTGGCCGGGGAGCTGTTTTTT.

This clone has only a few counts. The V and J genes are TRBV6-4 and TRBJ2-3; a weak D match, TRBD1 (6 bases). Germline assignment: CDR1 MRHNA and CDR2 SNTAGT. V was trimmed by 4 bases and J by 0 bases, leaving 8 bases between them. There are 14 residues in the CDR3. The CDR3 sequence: CASSADSSTDTQYF. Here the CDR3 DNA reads TGTGCCAGCAGTGCGGACAGTAGCACAGATACGCAGTATTTT.

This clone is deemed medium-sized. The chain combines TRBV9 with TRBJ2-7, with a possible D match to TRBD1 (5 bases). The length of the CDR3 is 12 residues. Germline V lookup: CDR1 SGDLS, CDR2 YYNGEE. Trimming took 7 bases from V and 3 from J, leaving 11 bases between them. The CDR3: CASGPGNYEQYF. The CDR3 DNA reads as TGTGCCAGCGGGCCAGGGAACTACGAGCAGTACTTC.

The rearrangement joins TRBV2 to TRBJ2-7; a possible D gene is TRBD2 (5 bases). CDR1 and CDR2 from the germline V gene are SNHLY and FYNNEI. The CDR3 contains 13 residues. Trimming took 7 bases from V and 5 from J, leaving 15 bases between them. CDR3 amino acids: CASTYSGNHEQYV. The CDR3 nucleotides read TGTGCCAGCACTTACTCCGGGAATCACGAGCAGTACGTC.

The CDR3 region is CASRVSQGSGKLFF. In nucleotides, the CDR3 is TGTGCCAGCAGAGTCTCCCAGGGATCAGGAAAACTGTTTTTT. The rearrangement uses TRBV6-1 and TRBJ1-4; possible D gene TRBD1, 5 bases. The CDR3 length is 14 residues. With 6 bases removed from V and 10 bases from J, the gap between germline ends came to 18 bases. Germline CDR1 and CDR2: MNHNS and SASEGT.

The CDR3 sequence is CASSQDDSSGNTIYF. The CDR3 coding sequence is TGTGCCAGCAGCCAGGATGACAGCTCTGGAAACACCATATATTTT. The rearrangement links TRBV4-2 to TRBJ1-3, with D possibly TRBD1 on 5 matching bases. CDR1 and CDR2 from the germline V gene are LGHNA and YNFKEQ. There are 15 residues in the CDR3. The V gene lost 3 bases and the J gene lost 0 bases, with 9 bases spanning the gap.

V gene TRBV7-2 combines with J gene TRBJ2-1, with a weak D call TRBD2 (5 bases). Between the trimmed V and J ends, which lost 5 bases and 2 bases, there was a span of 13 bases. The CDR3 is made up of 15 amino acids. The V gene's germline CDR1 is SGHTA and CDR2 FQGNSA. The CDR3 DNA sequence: TGTGCCAGCAGCCTTGGGGATAGCGCCTACAATGAGCAGTTCTTC. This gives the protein CASSLGDSAYNEQFF.

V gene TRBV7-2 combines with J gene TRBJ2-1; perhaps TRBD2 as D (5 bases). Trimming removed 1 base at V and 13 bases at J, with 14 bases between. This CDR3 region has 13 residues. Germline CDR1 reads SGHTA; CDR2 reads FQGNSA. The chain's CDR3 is CASSLGGAAGQFF. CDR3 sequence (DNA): TGTGCCAGCAGCTTAGGGGGAGCCGCGGGTCAGTTCTTC.

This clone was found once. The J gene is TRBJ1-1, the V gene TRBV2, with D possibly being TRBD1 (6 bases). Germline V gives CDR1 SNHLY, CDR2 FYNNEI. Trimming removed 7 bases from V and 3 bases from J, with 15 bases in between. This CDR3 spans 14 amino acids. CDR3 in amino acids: CASNLRGTHTEAFF. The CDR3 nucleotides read TGTGCCAGCAACCTTAGGGGGACCCACACTGAAGCTTTCTTT.

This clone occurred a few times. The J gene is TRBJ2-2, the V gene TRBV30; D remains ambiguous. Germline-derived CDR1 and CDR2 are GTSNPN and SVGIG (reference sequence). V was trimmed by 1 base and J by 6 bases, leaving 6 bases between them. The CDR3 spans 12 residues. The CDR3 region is CAWSGVSGELFF. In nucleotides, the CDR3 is TGTGCCTGGAGTGGGGTTTCCGGGGAGCTGTTTTTT.

CDR3 region: CASSYRGSYNEQFF. As DNA, the CDR3 is TGTGCCAGCAGTTACAGGGGCTCCTACAATGAGCAGTTCTTC. The V call is TRBV6-5, the J call TRBJ2-1; maybe TRBD1 (5 bases). The V end lost 2 bases, the J end lost 0 bases, and 5 bases lay between the germline ends. The CDR3 sequence is 14 residues long. CDR1 is MNHEY and CDR2 is SVGAGI in the germline V gene.

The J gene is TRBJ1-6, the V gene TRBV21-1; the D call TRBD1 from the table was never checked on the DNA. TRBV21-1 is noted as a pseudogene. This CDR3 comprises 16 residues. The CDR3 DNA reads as TGTGCCAGAGAACAACCGCCAGGGGACGCTAATTCACCCCTCCACTTT. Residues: CAREQPPGDANSPLHF.

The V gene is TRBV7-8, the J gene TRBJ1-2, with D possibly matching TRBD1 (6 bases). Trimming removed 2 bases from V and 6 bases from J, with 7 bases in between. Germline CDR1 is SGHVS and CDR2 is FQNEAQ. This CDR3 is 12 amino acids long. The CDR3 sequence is CASSLNRDGYTF. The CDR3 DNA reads TGTGCCAGCAGCTTAAACAGGGATGGCTACACCTTC.